The next 30 T cell receptor beta chains were all read from a single sample in a study of blood T cell repertoires in COVID-19. Clones were sequenced by immunoSEQ multiplex PCR, and TCRdb holds only the in-frame ones, with some missing. The sample has around 170,000 clones, around nine tenths seen once; the top ten hold 0.45% to 0.6%. Input material: peripheral blood. These receptors were obtained from a man in his 60s with COVID-19, enrolled during active disease.

The chain links TRBV7-4 to TRBJ1-1; D might be TRBD1 (6 bases). Germline CDR1 and CDR2: SGHVT and SQSDAQ. Trimming pared 5 bases from V and 1 base from J, leaving 26 bases between. The CDR3 runs 19 residues. Written as DNA, the CDR3 is TGTGCCAGCAGCAAACCGAGGACAGTCGGTCCCGCAGGGAACACTGAAGCTTTCTTT. Translation gives CASSKPRTVGPAGNTEAFF.

The chain carries TRBV19 and TRBJ1-3, with D maybe TRBD1 (6 bases). V shed 7 bases and J shed 0 bases, with 16 bases lying between them. The CDR3 loop spans 16 amino acids. The V gene's germline CDR1 is LNHDA and CDR2 SQIVND (reference sequence). This chain's CDR3 is CASTEGGGRSGNTIYF. CDR3 in DNA: TGTGCCAGTACCGAAGGGGGGGGACGCTCTGGAAACACCATATATTTT. Combining the CDR3 with reference TRBV19 and TRBJ1-3 gives the whole variable domain DGGITQSPKYLFRKEGQNVTLSCEQNLNHDAMYWYRQDPGQGLRLIYYSQIVNDFQKGDIAEGYSVSREKKESFPLTVTSAQKNPTAFYLCASTEGGGRSGNTIYFGEGSWLTVV.

The chain uses TRBV10-3 and TRBJ1-5; TRBD1 aligns across 10 bases. The CDR3 is made up of 15 amino acids. Germline lookup yields CDR1 ENHRY and CDR2 SYGVKD. V shed 3 bases and J 5 bases; nucleotides not matched to a gene: 4. CDR3 sequence reads: CAISETDRGYQPQHF. The CDR3 DNA is TGTGCCATCAGTGAAACGGACAGGGGGTATCAGCCCCAGCATTTT.

V is TRBV18 and J is TRBJ2-5; a weak D match, TRBD2 (6 bases). CDR1 and CDR2 from the germline V gene are KGHSH and LQKENI. V dropped 6 bases and J dropped 4 bases, with 12 bases sitting between them. This CDR3 spans 13 amino acids. CDR3 nucleotides: TGTGCCAGCTCCCCCGGGAGAGGAGAGACCCAGTACTTC. This sequence encodes CASSPGRGETQYF.

This clone was counted once. CDR3 region: CASSLSRDLGQLFF. The CDR3 bases are TGTGCCAGCAGCTTATCCCGGGATCTCGGACAGCTGTTTTTT. The rearrangement links TRBV11-1 to TRBJ2-2; a possible D gene is TRBD2 (5 bases). The CDR3 extends over 14 amino acids. V was shortened by 2 bases and J by 12 bases, with 16 bases between the two germline ends. Germline CDR1 reads SGHAT; CDR2 reads FQDESV (reference sequence).

The chain links TRBV7-2 to TRBJ1-2; D not resolved. Trimming pared 0 bases from V and 2 bases from J, leaving 10 bases between. The germline V gene has CDR1 SGHTA and CDR2 FQGNSA. The CDR3 is made up of 15 amino acids. CDR3 DNA: TGTGCCAGCAGCTTAGCGACGGGATTCAACTATGGCTACACCTTC. Protein: CASSLATGFNYGYTF.

The V call is TRBV18, the J call TRBJ1-5, with 9 nucleotides matching TRBD1. Germline V gives CDR1 KGHSH, CDR2 LQKENI. The CDR3 is 16 residues long. V gave up 5 bases and J gave up 2 bases; unmatched junction bases: 7. The CDR3 reads CASSRDRDHGNQPQHF. In DNA form, the CDR3 reads TGTGCCAGCTCAAGGGACAGGGATCATGGCAATCAGCCCCAGCATTTT.

The chain uses TRBV6-2 or TRBV6-3 and TRBJ1-5; 9 bases agree with TRBD1. CDR1 is MNHEY and CDR2 is SVGEGT in the germline V gene. This CDR3 has 16 residues. Trimming cost V 2 bases and J 1 base; bases outside gene matches: 3. The CDR3 DNA sequence: TGTGCCAGCAGTTACGGGGGGACAGGGAGCAATCAGCCCCAGCATTTT. Translation: CASSYGGTGSNQPQHF.

The chain combines TRBV24-1 with TRBJ1-5; D is undetermined. Germline CDR1 and CDR2: KGHDR and SFDVKD. Trimming removed 4 bases from V and 4 bases from J, with 4 bases in between. The CDR3 runs to 12 residues. CDR3 amino acids: CATSDGNQPQHF. The CDR3 region has the DNA TGTGCCACCAGTGACGGGAATCAGCCCCAGCATTTT.

The chain has TRBV18 and TRBJ1-5, with D possibly being TRBD1 (5 bases). The length of the CDR3 is 15 residues. Germline CDR1 KGHSH, CDR2 LQKENI. Deletions cut 3 bases from V and 4 bases from J, with 13 bases between. For the CDR3, the DNA is TGTGCCAGCTCACCCGGGATGGGGGGGAATCAGCCCCAGCATTTT. Its protein product is CASSPGMGGNQPQHF.

The chain couples TRBV3-1 (or the pseudogene TRBV3-2) to TRBJ2-5; 10 nucleotides align to TRBD2. This CDR3 comprises 20 residues. The V gene end was trimmed by 1 base and the J gene end by 4 bases; junction bases not matched to a gene: 18. Germline V gives CDR1 LGHDT, CDR2 YNNKEL (reference sequence). The DNA of the CDR3 is TGTGCCAGCAGCCAAGTTGCCCATCCCTCTCTAGCGGGGGCAAGAGAGACCCAGTACTTC. This encodes CASSQVAHPSLAGARETQYF.

The chain employs TRBV7-3 and TRBJ2-3; TRBD2 agrees at 12 bases. From germline, CDR1 is SGHTA and CDR2 FQGTGA. This CDR3 region has 14 residues. With 5 bases clipped from V and 5 bases from J, the junction kept 2 bases outside the gene matches. As DNA, the CDR3 is TGTGCCAGCAGCACGGGACTAGCGGGAGATACGCAGTATTTT. It specifies CASSTGLAGDTQYF. The full variable domain, with the rest looked up from reference TRBV7-3 and TRBJ2-3, is GAGVSQTPSNKVTEKGKYVELRCDPISGHTALYWYRQSLGQGPEFLIYFQGTGAADDSGLPNDRFFAVRPEGSVSTLKIQRTERGDSAVYLCASSTGLAGDTQYFGPGTRLTVL.

The chain links TRBV11-3 to TRBJ2-7; tentative D call: TRBD1 (5 bases). V lost 2 bases and J 5 bases, leaving 16 bases between the germline ends. In germline, CDR1 is SGHNT, CDR2 YENEEA. The CDR3 runs to 15 residues. The CDR3 sequence is CASSLLCRGADEQYF. The DNA for the CDR3 is TGTGCCAGCAGCTTACTTTGTAGGGGCGCGGACGAGCAGTACTTC.

This clone was recorded only once. This chain uses TRBV20-1 with TRBJ2-7; the match to TRBD1 covers 9 bases. The J segment lost 2 bases and the V segment lost 8 bases, leaving 1 base of the junction unmatched. Germline V gene data show CDR1 as DFQATT and CDR2 as SNEGSKA (reference sequence). There are 11 residues in the CDR3. The DNA of the CDR3 is TGCAGTCGGACAGGGGCCTACGAGCAGTACTTC. It translates to CSRTGAYEQYF.

CDR3 residues: CASSGALRGETQYF. The CDR3 DNA is TGTGCCAGCAGTGGGGCCCTAAGGGGGGAGACCCAGTACTTC. The chain has TRBV2 and TRBJ2-5; D may be TRBD1 (6 bases). Germline V CDR1 and CDR2: SNHLY, FYNNEI. CDR3 length equals 14 residues. V lost 4 bases to trimming and J lost 5 bases, with 14 bases between them.

The gene calls are TRBV5-4 and TRBJ2-3; 7 positions match TRBD1. Trimming removed 4 bases from V and 4 bases from J; junction bases left unmatched: 6. The CDR3 consists of 14 residues. The germline CDR1 and CDR2 sequences are SGHNT and YYREEE (reference sequence). The CDR3 loop is CASSRQGDADTQYF. The CDR3 coding sequence is TGTGCCAGCAGCAGGCAGGGGGATGCAGATACGCAGTATTTT.

J is TRBJ1-2 and V is TRBV6-5; D ambiguous. Germline CDR1 is MNHEY and CDR2 is SVGAGI. V gave up 6 bases and J gave up 7 bases, with 15 bases separating them. The CDR3 spans 13 residues. The CDR3 protein is CASRAIARGGYTF. The CDR3 DNA reads as TGTGCCAGCAGGGCCATAGCGAGAGGTGGCTACACCTTC.

The genes are TRBV24-1 and TRBJ2-7; 9 nucleotides match TRBD1. The V gene end was trimmed by 3 bases and the J gene end by 4 bases; junction bases not matched to a gene: 6. This CDR3 contains 15 residues. The V gene's germline CDR1 is KGHDR and CDR2 SFDVKD. In DNA form, the CDR3 reads TGTGCCACCAGTGATCCGGGACAGGGAATTTACGAGCAGTACTTC. Translated, it gives CATSDPGQGIYEQYF.

The V call is TRBV7-3, the J call TRBJ2-1; D might be TRBD2 (6 bases). V was pared by 5 bases and J by 10 bases, with 21 bases between. The CDR3 runs 15 residues. CDR1 and CDR2 (germline): SGHTA, FQGTGA. The CDR3 sequence: CASSPTGLAYREQFF. In DNA, the CDR3 is TGTGCCAGCAGCCCGACGGGACTCGCATATCGGGAGCAGTTCTTC.

As regards this clone: At one end the junction does not follow the germline gene, possibly because of a read error. The V gene is TRBV28, the J gene TRBJ1-5; 7 bases are shared with TRBD1. The germline CDR1 and CDR2 sequences are MDHEN and SYDVKM. This CDR3 contains 15 residues. CDR3 amino acids: CASSPRDRFNQPRHF. DNA of the CDR3: TGTGCCAGCTCTCCTAGGGACAGATTCAATCAGCCCCGGCATTTT.

This clone was picked up a small number of times. CDR3 protein: CASSPNGGGTEAFF. In DNA, the CDR3 is TGTGCCAGCTCACCAAACGGGGGGGGGACTGAAGCTTTCTTT. This chain joins TRBV18 and TRBJ1-1; a possible D gene is TRBD1 (5 bases). Germline V CDR1 and CDR2: KGHSH, LQKENI. Trimming pared 2 bases from V and 5 bases from J, leaving 12 bases between. The CDR3 loop spans 14 amino acids.

In this sample, this clone turned up a few times. The chain links TRBV2 to TRBJ2-7; the match to TRBD2 covers 9 bases. CDR1 and CDR2 from the germline V gene are SNHLY and FYNNEI. Germline trimming cut 7 bases from V and 7 bases from J; bases unmatched to any gene: 8. The length of the CDR3 is 13 residues. The CDR3 loop is CASIQGGRGEQYF. CDR3 nucleotide sequence: TGTGCCAGCATACAAGGCGGGAGGGGTGAGCAGTACTTC.

V usage is TRBV5-8 and J usage is TRBJ2-7; a weak D match, TRBD1 (5 bases). The CDR3 length is 15 residues. Trimming shortened V by 0 bases and J by 3 bases, and 13 bases separated the two germline ends. In germline, CDR1 is SGHTS, CDR2 YDEGEE. Here the CDR3 reads CASSLVRGEIYEQYF. The CDR3 region has the DNA TGTGCCAGCAGCTTGGTAAGGGGCGAGATCTACGAGCAGTACTTC. The variable domain in full, with the rest retrieved from reference TRBV5-8 and TRBJ2-7, is EAGVTQSPTHLIKTRGQQATLRCSPISGHTSVYWYQQALGLGLQFLLWYDEGEERNRGNFPPRFSGRQFPNYSSELNVNALELEDSALYLCASSLVRGEIYEQYFGPGTRLTVT.

The chain links TRBV19 to TRBJ1-2; D might be TRBD1 (5 bases). The V and J ends lost 3 bases and 5 bases respectively, with 10 bases between them. The CDR3 loop spans 13 amino acids. Germline CDR1 and CDR2: LNHDA and SQIVND (reference sequence). The chain's CDR3 is CASSIVEGYGYTF. The CDR3, as DNA: TGTGCCAGTAGTATCGTGGAGGGGTATGGCTACACCTTC. Full variable domain (missing parts from reference TRBV19 and TRBJ1-2): DGGITQSPKYLFRKEGQNVTLSCEQNLNHDAMYWYRQDPGQGLRLIYYSQIVNDFQKGDIAEGYSVSREKKESFPLTVTSAQKNPTAFYLCASSIVEGYGYTFGSGTRLTVV.

V and J are TRBV6-2 or TRBV6-3 and TRBJ1-2, with 8 bases lining up with TRBD1. Looked up from germline, CDR1 is MNHEY and CDR2 is SVGEGT. The CDR3 has 15 residues. V trimming: 5 bases; J trimming: 7 bases; junction bases outside the gene matches: 12. CDR3 protein: CASSTPFQGASGYTF. CDR3 sequence (DNA): TGTGCCAGCAGTACGCCCTTTCAGGGGGCAAGTGGCTACACCTTC.

This chain connects TRBV20-1 to TRBJ2-3; TRBD2 aligns across 8 bases. Per the germline V gene, CDR1 is DFQATT and CDR2 is SNEGSKA (reference sequence). Trimming cost V 3 bases and J 7 bases; bases outside gene matches: 9. This CDR3 is 14 amino acids long. The CDR3 spells CSASPGGPLYTQYF. The DNA for the CDR3 is TGCAGTGCTAGTCCGGGAGGGCCTTTGTATACGCAGTATTTT.

The rearrangement uses TRBV19 and TRBJ2-3, with unresolved D. Germline lookup yields CDR1 LNHDA and CDR2 SQIVND (reference sequence). This CDR3 is 15 amino acids long. V lost 5 bases and J lost 0, with 12 bases in between. This CDR3 reads CASSPGYPSTDTQYF. The CDR3 DNA reads as TGTGCCAGTAGTCCAGGCTACCCTAGCACAGATACGCAGTATTTT.

By sample share, this clone is medium-sized (0.01 to 0.1%). V usage is TRBV5-3 and J usage is TRBJ1-6; no definite D call. TRBV5-3 is classed as an ORF, of uncertain function. CDR3 length equals 14 residues. The V gene lost 0 bases and the J gene lost 7 bases, with 8 bases spanning the gap. The CDR3, as DNA: TGTGCCAGAAGCTTGGCGGGGAGCAATTCACCCCTCCACTTT. This gives the protein CARSLAGSNSPLHF.

The V gene is TRBV7-2, the J gene TRBJ2-5; TRBD1 aligns across 7 bases. This CDR3 has 14 residues. Germline V CDR1 and CDR2: SGHTA, FQGNSA. V gave up 5 bases and J gave up 6 bases; unmatched junction bases: 9. CDR3: CASSPGQAGKTQYF. The CDR3, as DNA: TGTGCCAGCAGCCCCGGACAGGCCGGGAAGACCCAGTACTTC.

V and J are TRBV7-6 and TRBJ2-5; D perhaps matches TRBD2 (5 bases). CDR1 SGHVS and CDR2 FNYEAQ come from the germline V gene. CDR3 size: 17 residues. The V end lost 5 bases, the J end lost 1 base, and 20 bases lay between the germline ends. The CDR3 protein is CASSKNPSLRVQETQYF. In DNA, the CDR3 is TGTGCCAGCAGCAAAAACCCAAGTCTGAGGGTCCAAGAGACCCAGTACTTC. The full variable domain, completed using reference TRBV7-6 and TRBJ2-5, is GAGVSQSPRYKVTKRGQDVALRCDPISGHVSLYWYRQALGQGPEFLTYFNYEAQQDKSGLPNDRFSAERPEGSISTLTIQRTEQRDSAMYRCASSKNPSLRVQETQYFGPGTRLLVL.